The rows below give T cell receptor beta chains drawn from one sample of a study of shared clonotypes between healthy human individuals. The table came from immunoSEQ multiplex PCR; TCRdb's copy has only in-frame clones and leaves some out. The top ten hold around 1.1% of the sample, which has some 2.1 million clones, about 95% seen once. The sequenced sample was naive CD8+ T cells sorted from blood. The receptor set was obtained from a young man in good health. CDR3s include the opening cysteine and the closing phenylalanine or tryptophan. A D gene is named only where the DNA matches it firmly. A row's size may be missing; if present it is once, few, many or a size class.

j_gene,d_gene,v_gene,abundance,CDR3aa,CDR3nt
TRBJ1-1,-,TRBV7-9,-,CASTVRPSGTEAFF,TGTGCCAGCACTGTTCGGCCGTCGGGCACTGAAGCTTTCTTT
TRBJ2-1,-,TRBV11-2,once,CASSLEGGIEQFF,TGTGCCAGCAGCTTAGAGGGCGGGATTGAGCAGTTCTTC
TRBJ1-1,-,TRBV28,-,CASLDITEAFF,TGTGCCAGCCTGGACATCACTGAAGCTTTCTTT
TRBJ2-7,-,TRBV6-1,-,CASSVGSYEQYF,TGTGCCAGCAGTGTGGGCAGCTACGAGCAGTACTTC
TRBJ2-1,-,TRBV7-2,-,CASSLHSGSPTYNEQFF,TGTGCCAGCAGCTTGCACTCGGGAAGCCCAACATACAATGAGCAGTTCTTC
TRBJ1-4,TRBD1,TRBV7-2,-,CASSSDRVTTNEKLFF,TGTGCCAGCAGCTCCGACAGGGTCACAACTAATGAAAAACTGTTTTTT
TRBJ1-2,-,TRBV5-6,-,CASSTQEGPYRYTF,TGTGCCAGCAGTACCCAGGAGGGACCTTATCGCTACACCTTC
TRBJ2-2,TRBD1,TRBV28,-,CASSFGTGKTGELFF,TGTGCCAGCAGTTTTGGGACAGGGAAGACCGGGGAGCTGTTTTTT
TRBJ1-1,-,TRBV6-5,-,CASSYRGGVNTEAFF,TGTGCCAGCAGTTACCGGGGGGGCGTCAACACTGAAGCTTTCTTT
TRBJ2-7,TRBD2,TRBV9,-,CASSVVDSGGANEQYF,TGTGCCAGCAGCGTAGTTGACAGCGGGGGGGCAAACGAGCAGTACTTC
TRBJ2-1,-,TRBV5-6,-,CASSFGDYNEQFF,TGTGCCAGCAGCTTTGGGGACTACAATGAGCAGTTCTTC